This T cell receptor (beta chain) was found in a study of breast tumors, draining lymph nodes, adjacent tissues. Broader study findings: Findings are consistent with lymph node origin and intratumoral expansion of most tumor T cells. Tumors had less TCR diversity than lymph nodes, more than nontumor tissue. That most tumor T cells come from lymph nodes remained unproven.

TCRdb re-analysed the multiplex PCR reads in MiXCR, keeping a single row per CDR3 protein. Altogether 150,000 to 200,000 distinct CDR3 sequences are present, 33% being singletons, with the ten largest covering roughly 4.3%. Germline V gene sequence: CDR1 SEHNR, CDR2 FQNEAQ (reference sequence). The CDR3 loop spans 15 amino acids. The lymph nodes were axillary draining lymph nodes from breast cancer patients. To note about this clonotype: Its antigen is unidentified. One end of the junction fails to match germline, which may point to a read error.

The clonotype originates from a female donor with breast cancer. Some clones in this sample may be carry-over from other donors' samples. This rearrangement joins TRBV7-9 to TRBJ2-1; 7 bases are shared with TRBD1. Sequencing input: axillary lymph node tissue. CDR3 protein: CASSPNPTGSVERFF. The CDR3 DNA sequence: TGTGCCAGCAGCCCAAATCCGACAGGGAGTGTTGAGCGGTTCTTC.